Below are 32 T cell receptor beta chains sequenced from a single sample in a study of blood T cell repertoires in COVID-19. The protocol was immunoSEQ multiplex PCR, while the TCRdb copy is restricted to in-frame clones and leaves out a portion. This sample has around 260,000 clones, with roughly 86% found just once. Input material: peripheral blood. These receptors were taken from a human donor in a cohort sampled during active COVID-19.

The chain is built from TRBV6-5 and TRBJ2-1; D unresolved. The V end was cut by 6 bases, the J end by 8 bases, with 14 bases between. Germline V gene sequence: CDR1 MNHEY, CDR2 SVGAGI. The CDR3 is 13 amino acids. CDR3 loop: CASSHRHHHEQFF. The DNA of the CDR3 is TGTGCCAGCAGCCACAGACATCACCATGAGCAGTTCTTC.

The J gene is TRBJ1-4, the V gene TRBV5-4; tentative D call: TRBD1 (5 bases). Germline values: CDR1 SGHNT, CDR2 YYREEE (reference sequence). The CDR3 runs to 14 residues. Between the trimmed V and J ends, which lost 0 bases and 8 bases, there was a span of 11 bases. CDR3 DNA sequence: TGTGCCAGCAGCTTGGATCAGGGAAGCGAAAAACTGTTTTTT. Translating it yields CASSLDQGSEKLFF. The full variable domain, its missing parts supplied by reference TRBV5-4 and TRBJ1-4, is ETGVTQSPTHLIKTRGQQVTLRCSSQSGHNTVSWYQQALGQGPQFIFQYYREEENGRGNFPPRFSGLQFPNYSSELNVNALELDDSALYLCASSLDQGSEKLFFGSGTQLSVL.

The chain links TRBV29-1 to TRBJ2-5; 7 bases match TRBD2. Trimming at V came to 0 bases and at J to 5 bases, leaving 6 bases not matched to a gene. Germline lookup yields CDR1 SQVTM and CDR2 ANQGSEA. CDR3 length: 14 residues. The CDR3 DNA sequence: TGCAGCGTTGAAGAGGGGAGGGTTGGTGAGACCCAGTACTTC. Residues: CSVEEGRVGETQYF.

The chain recombines TRBV13 with TRBJ1-3; TRBD1 matches 8 bases. V gave up 5 bases and J gave up 2 bases; unmatched junction bases: 11. Germline CDR1 PRHDT, CDR2 FYEKMQ (reference sequence). This CDR3 spans 17 amino acids. The CDR3 region is CASSRDRGGYTGNTIYF. The DNA for the CDR3 is TGTGCCAGCAGCCGCGACAGGGGAGGATACACTGGAAACACCATATATTTT.

The rearrangement joins TRBV11-2 to TRBJ1-6; 8 bases agree with TRBD1. The CDR3 has 15 residues. The ends lost 5 bases at V and 10 bases at J; junction bases unmatched: 10. The germline V gene encodes CDR1 SGHAT and CDR2 FQNNGV. As DNA, the CDR3 is TGTGCCAGCAGCAATCTGGACAGGGAGGGGTCACCCCTCCACTTT. Its protein is CASSNLDREGSPLHF.

The V and J genes are TRBV4-2 and TRBJ2-7, with TRBD2 as a possible D gene (7 bases). This CDR3 is 17 amino acids long. The V gene lost 1 base and the J gene lost 4 bases, with 20 bases spanning the gap. CDR1 and CDR2 (germline): LGHNA, YNFKEQ. The CDR3 spells CASSQVARGGAEYEQYF. As DNA, the CDR3 is TGTGCCAGCAGCCAAGTGGCAAGGGGGGGTGCGGAATACGAGCAGTACTTC.

This chain joins TRBV4-1 and TRBJ2-5, with TRBD2 matching over 9 bases. The germline gives CDR1 MGHRA, CDR2 YSYEKL. The junction had 8 bases not matched to a gene; V was cut back by 0 bases and J by 6 bases. The CDR3 is 16 amino acids. CDR3 protein: CASSQDLRGGFKTQYF. In DNA, the CDR3 is TGCGCCAGCAGCCAAGATCTGCGGGGGGGCTTTAAGACCCAGTACTTC.

This sequence joins TRBV19 and TRBJ1-2; weak D call: TRBD1 (5 bases). Germline values: CDR1 LNHDA, CDR2 SQIVND (reference sequence). The V end lost 7 bases, the J end lost 2 bases, and 11 bases lay between the germline ends. The CDR3 sequence is 13 residues long. The CDR3 sequence: CASMLQGNYGYTF. In DNA form, the CDR3 reads TGTGCCAGTATGTTGCAGGGAAACTATGGCTACACCTTC.

The chain links TRBV3-1 (or the pseudogene TRBV3-2) to TRBJ1-5; no firm D call. The CDR3 sequence is 16 residues long. The V and J ends lost 6 bases and 0 bases respectively, with 15 bases between them. Germline V gene data show CDR1 as LGHDT and CDR2 as YNNKEL (reference sequence). The CDR3 loop reads CASRPPGGYSNQPQHF. Here the CDR3 DNA reads TGTGCCAGCAGACCTCCCGGAGGTTATAGCAATCAGCCCCAGCATTTT.

This clone was recorded a few times. This sequence joins TRBV7-9 and TRBJ1-5, with 7 positions matching TRBD1. The CDR3 consists of 15 residues. V was pared by 2 bases and J by 7 bases, with 8 bases of the junction left unmatched. Looked up from germline, CDR1 is SEHNR and CDR2 is FQNEAQ (reference sequence). In nucleotides, the CDR3 is TGTGCCAGCAGCTTATCAGGAGACAGGGTCCAGCCCCAGCATTTT. Translation: CASSLSGDRVQPQHF.

The chain uses TRBV3-1 (or the pseudogene TRBV3-2) and TRBJ1-2, with D possibly being TRBD1 (5 bases). Germline V lookup: CDR1 LGHDT, CDR2 YNNKEL (reference sequence). This CDR3 comprises 16 residues. V was pared by 0 bases and J by 8 bases, with 19 bases between. The CDR3 is CASSQDSTLTGGGYTF. CDR3 nucleotide sequence: TGTGCCAGCAGCCAAGATAGTACCCTAACCGGGGGGGGCTACACCTTC.

This clone has a single count. The chain carries TRBV7-9 and TRBJ1-4, with D unresolved. V was trimmed by 1 base and J by 4 bases, leaving 7 bases between them. The CDR3 has 14 amino acids. Germline V gives CDR1 SEHNR, CDR2 FQNEAQ (reference sequence). The CDR3 is CASSLDGLNEKLFF. CDR3 bases: TGTGCCAGCAGCTTAGACGGTCTTAATGAAAAACTGTTTTTT. Based on the CDR3 plus reference TRBV7-9 and TRBJ1-4, the full variable domain is DTGVSQNPRHKITKRGQNVTFRCDPISEHNRLYWYRQTLGQGPEFLTYFQNEAQLEKSRLLSDRFSAERPKGSFSTLEIQRTEQGDSAMYLCASSLDGLNEKLFFGSGTQLSVL.

The chain has TRBV7-6 and TRBJ2-5, with 7 bases identical to TRBD2. CDR1 SGHVS and CDR2 FNYEAQ come from the germline V gene. This CDR3 has 14 residues. V lost 5 bases to trimming and J lost 4 bases; unmatched junction nucleotides: 7. The chain's CDR3 is CASSPQGGIETQYF. The CDR3 nucleotides read TGTGCCAGCAGCCCCCAGGGAGGGATAGAGACCCAGTACTTC.

The genes are TRBV29-1 and TRBJ1-1; D is perhaps TRBD1 (5 bases). The CDR3 is 10 amino acids. Germline CDR1 SQVTM, CDR2 ANQGSEA. Trimming shortened V by 0 bases and J by 11 bases, and 7 bases separated the two germline ends. CDR3 DNA: TGCAGCGTTGAAGACGGGGGGGCTTTCTTT. It specifies CSVEDGGAFF.

The gene calls are TRBV30 and TRBJ2-7; 9 bases are shared with TRBD1. The germline V gene encodes CDR1 GTSNPN and CDR2 SVGIG (reference sequence). The CDR3 loop spans 13 amino acids. Trimming removed 4 bases from V and 6 bases from J; junction bases left unmatched: 7. The CDR3 region is CAWIRQGVGEQYF. The CDR3 bases are TGTGCCTGGATAAGACAGGGGGTTGGCGAGCAGTACTTC. Full variable domain (outside the CDR3, taken from reference TRBV30 and TRBJ2-7): SQTIHQWPATLVQPVGSPLSLECTVEGTSNPNLYWYRQAAGRGLQLLFYSVGIGQISSEVPQNLSASRPQDRQFILSSKKLLLSDSGFYLCAWIRQGVGEQYFGPGTRLTVT.

The V and J genes are TRBV9 and TRBJ2-5, with 9 bases that match TRBD1. CDR1 and CDR2 from the germline V gene are SGDLS and YYNGEE. V dropped 4 bases and J dropped 4; count of bases not matched to a gene: 8. The CDR3 is 15 residues long. CDR3 loop: CASSLGTGQGETQYF. DNA for the CDR3: TGTGCCAGCAGCCTCGGGACAGGGCAGGGAGAGACCCAGTACTTC.

The chain has TRBV28 and TRBJ1-1; TRBD1 agrees at 7 bases. Per the germline V gene, CDR1 is MDHEN and CDR2 is SYDVKM. The CDR3 has 14 residues. V was pared by 2 bases and J by 8 bases, with 8 bases of the junction left unmatched. In DNA form, the CDR3 reads TGTGCCAGCAGTTTAGGGACAGTAAGCACAGAAGCTTTCTTT. Its protein is CASSLGTVSTEAFF. The whole variable domain, filled in from reference TRBV28 and TRBJ1-1, reads DVKVTQSSRYLVKRTGEKVFLECVQDMDHENMFWYRQDPGLGLRLIYFSYDVKMKEKGDIPEGYSVSREKKERFSLILESASTNQTSMYLCASSLGTVSTEAFFGQGTRLTVV.

V gene TRBV27 combines with J gene TRBJ1-5, with unresolved D. The CDR3 extends over 14 amino acids. V gave up 3 bases and J gave up 7 bases, with 13 bases separating them. The germline V gene encodes CDR1 MNHEY and CDR2 SMNVEV (reference sequence). The CDR3: CASSFQSDSQPQHF. For the CDR3, the DNA is TGTGCCAGCAGTTTCCAGTCCGACTCGCAGCCCCAGCATTTT.

The chain carries TRBV5-1 and TRBJ1-1; the D gene is possibly TRBD1 (5 bases). The CDR3 extends over 15 amino acids. Trimming removed 0 bases from V and 0 bases from J, with 9 bases in between. Germline V gives CDR1 SGHRS, CDR2 YFSETQ. CDR3 nucleotides: TGCGCCAGCAGCTTGGGAGACAGTCTGAACACTGAAGCTTTCTTT. It specifies CASSLGDSLNTEAFF.

This clone came up once. The chain joins TRBV5-5 to TRBJ2-1; 8 positions agree with TRBD1. Germline assignment: CDR1 SGHKS and CDR2 YYEKEE (reference sequence). CDR3 length equals 14 residues. V dropped 4 bases and J dropped 2; count of bases not matched to a gene: 2. In DNA form, the CDR3 reads TGTGCCAGCAGCCCGGGACAGGCCTACAATGAGCAGTTCTTC. It encodes CASSPGQAYNEQFF.

The rearrangement uses TRBV5-1 and TRBJ1-4, with D possibly TRBD1 on 6 matching bases. CDR1 is SGHRS and CDR2 is YFSETQ in the germline V gene. V lost 6 bases and J lost 0, with 12 bases in between. The CDR3 loop spans 15 amino acids. The CDR3 is CASTPGHTTNEKLFF. CDR3 in DNA: TGCGCCAGCACCCCGGGACACACAACTAATGAAAAACTGTTTTTT.

The chain has TRBV11-2 and TRBJ2-7; 8 bases match TRBD1. V was pared by 1 base and J by 7 bases, with 6 bases of the junction left unmatched. This CDR3 is built from 14 residues. Germline-derived CDR1 and CDR2 are SGHAT and FQNNGV. The CDR3 is CASSLVQGADEQYF. CDR3 DNA: TGTGCCAGCAGCTTAGTTCAGGGGGCGGATGAGCAGTACTTC.

Here the CDR3 DNA reads TGTGCCAGCAGTTACTCCCGGACGGGAAACACTGAAGCTTTCTTT. Translation: CASSYSRTGNTEAFF. The chain combines TRBV6-6 with TRBJ1-1; no firm D call. V lost 0 bases and J lost 2, with 10 bases in between. Germline CDR1 and CDR2: MNHNY and SVGAGI (reference sequence). There are 15 residues in the CDR3.

J is TRBJ2-7 and V is TRBV9, with 9 bases matching TRBD2. With 3 bases clipped from V and 2 bases from J, the junction kept 9 bases outside the gene matches. The CDR3 sequence is 16 residues long. CDR1 and CDR2 (germline): SGDLS, YYNGEE. CDR3 region: CASSGPLAGGPYEQYF. The CDR3 DNA is TGTGCCAGCAGCGGGCCCCTGGCGGGAGGGCCCTACGAGCAGTACTTC.

The rearrangement links TRBV5-3 to TRBJ1-2; D call uncertain. TRBV5-3 is labeled an ORF, and its function is uncertain. The CDR3 spans 17 residues. V dropped 4 bases and J dropped 4 bases, with 23 bases sitting between them. As DNA, the CDR3 is TGTGCCAGAAGCGTGCGGGGAAAGCATTGTAAGATCTATGGCTACACCTTC. This translates into CARSVRGKHCKIYGYTF.

The J gene is TRBJ2-6, the V gene TRBV4-3; tentatively, D is TRBD1 (5 bases). Germline assignment: CDR1 LGHNA and CDR2 YSLEER. Between the trimmed V and J ends, which lost 5 bases and 9 bases, there was a span of 14 bases. CDR3 size: 14 residues. The CDR3 nucleotides are TGCGCCAGCAGCGTTGCCCCCCAGGGCAACGTCCTGACTTTC. This codes for CASSVAPQGNVLTF.

The V and J genes are TRBV3-1 (or the pseudogene TRBV3-2) and TRBJ1-2; D ambiguous. V was clipped by 2 bases and J by 4 bases, with 14 bases between them. This CDR3 is 15 amino acids long. Germline CDR1 LGHDT, CDR2 YNNKEL (reference sequence). The CDR3 reads CASSQPGGTSYGYTF. The CDR3, as DNA: TGTGCCAGCAGCCAACCCGGAGGAACTAGCTATGGCTACACCTTC.

V gene TRBV15 combines with J gene TRBJ2-7; D perhaps matches TRBD1 (5 bases). The V gene lost 3 bases and the J gene lost 2 bases, with 17 bases spanning the gap. This CDR3 comprises 16 residues. CDR1 is LNHNV and CDR2 is YYDKDF in the germline V gene (reference sequence). CDR3 nucleotide sequence: TGTGCCACCAGCAGGGATAAGATAGGACAAACCTACGAGCAGTACTTC. Amino acid sequence: CATSRDKIGQTYEQYF.

Turning to this clone: The sample carries other DNA sequences with the same CDR3. This chain links TRBV5-6 with TRBJ1-6; no firm D call. The germline gives CDR1 SGHDT, CDR2 YYEEEE. This CDR3 has 15 amino acids. V lost 4 bases, J lost 0 bases, and 8 bases lay in between. The CDR3 nucleotides are TGTGCCAGCAGCATGAGAAGCTCCTATAATTCACCCCTCCACTTT. Translated, it gives CASSMRSSYNSPLHF.

This sequence joins TRBV4-2 and TRBJ1-4; D is unresolved. The germline V gene encodes CDR1 LGHNA and CDR2 YNFKEQ. Trimming stripped 0 bases from V and 5 bases from J, with 16 bases between. The CDR3 contains 17 residues. The CDR3 region has the DNA TGTGCCAGCAGCCAAGATGAGCGGCAAAAACGGAATGAAAAACTGTTTTTT. Residues: CASSQDERQKRNEKLFF.

This clone was seen only a few times. The V call is TRBV5-6, the J call TRBJ2-7; D is possibly TRBD2 (6 bases). Germline V gives CDR1 SGHDT, CDR2 YYEEEE. V lost 0 bases and J 6 bases, leaving 10 bases between the germline ends. The CDR3 consists of 13 residues. CDR3 sequence: CASSLGLVSEQYF. The CDR3 DNA sequence: TGTGCCAGCAGCTTGGGACTAGTCTCCGAGCAGTACTTC.

V usage is TRBV4-2 and J usage is TRBJ1-5; D may be TRBD1 (5 bases). The CDR3 totals 17 residues. From germline, CDR1 is LGHNA and CDR2 YNFKEQ. The germline V and J ends were trimmed by 0 bases and 6 bases, with 18 bases remaining between them. The CDR3 reads CASSQDQQVRGFQPQHF. The CDR3 nucleotides are TGTGCCAGCAGCCAAGATCAACAAGTGCGGGGGTTTCAGCCCCAGCATTTT.